The 15 T cell receptor beta chains in this list originate from one sample, sequenced in a study of blood T cell repertoires in COVID-19. The protocol was immunoSEQ multiplex PCR, while the TCRdb copy is restricted to in-frame clones and leaves out a portion. The sample shows 85,000 to 95,000 clones, less than 85% of them seen only once. Sequencing was performed on peripheral blood. The receptor set was obtained from a man between 65 and 85 years old with acute or convalescent COVID-19.

The chain employs TRBV6-5 and TRBJ1-6, with 9 bases identical to TRBD1. The CDR3 loop spans 14 amino acids. Unmatched junction bases numbered 3, after V lost 5 bases and J lost 7 bases. Germline V gene lookup returns CDR1 MNHEY and CDR2 SVGAGI. CDR3 in amino acids: CASSRQGENSPLHF. The DNA of the CDR3 is TGTGCCAGCAGTAGACAGGGGGAGAATTCACCCCTCCACTTT.

For the CDR3, the DNA is TGCAGTGCTAAGGAGGTCTACGAGCAGTACTTC. Amino acid sequence: CSAKEVYEQYF. The chain uses TRBV20-1 and TRBJ2-7; TRBD2 is a possible D gene (5 bases). The CDR3 extends over 11 amino acids. Germline loops: CDR1 DFQATT, CDR2 SNEGSKA (reference sequence). Deletions cut 4 bases from V and 3 bases from J, with 7 bases between.

V usage is TRBV7-9 and J usage is TRBJ1-2; D is unclear. Germline V gene data show CDR1 as SEHNR and CDR2 as FQNEAQ (reference sequence). CDR3 length: 13 residues. Deletions cut 6 bases from V and 6 bases from J, with 14 bases between. In DNA, the CDR3 is TGTGCCAGCAGTTTCCAGCAGAGGGATGGCTACACCTTC. It yields the protein CASSFQQRDGYTF.

The rearrangement uses TRBV3-1 (or the pseudogene TRBV3-2) and TRBJ2-5; 9 bases are shared with TRBD2. This CDR3 contains 16 residues. CDR1 is LGHDT, CDR2 YNNKEL, per germline (reference sequence). Trimming took 0 bases from V and 5 from J; bases not matched to a gene: 7. CDR3 sequence reads: CASSQDFLAGWETQYF. In DNA, the CDR3 is TGTGCCAGCAGCCAAGATTTCCTAGCGGGGTGGGAGACCCAGTACTTC.

V usage is TRBV5-4 and J usage is TRBJ2-3; D is uncertain. Germline V gene sequence: CDR1 SGHNT, CDR2 YYREEE (reference sequence). Trimming shortened V by 3 bases and J by 5 bases, and 16 bases separated the two germline ends. CDR3 length: 15 amino acids. The chain's CDR3 is CASSSPLSPIDTQYF. CDR3 nucleotide sequence: TGTGCCAGCAGCTCGCCACTATCCCCTATAGATACGCAGTATTTT.

Worth noting for this clone: The sample holds other DNA sequences that translate to the same CDR3. For the CDR3, the DNA is TGTGCCAGTTCTCAATCAGGGTTTCACGAGCAGTACTTC. Amino acid sequence: CASSQSGFHEQYF. This chain connects TRBV19 to TRBJ2-7; a possible D gene is TRBD1 (5 bases). Germline CDR1 LNHDA, CDR2 SQIVND (reference sequence). This CDR3 has 13 amino acids. V dropped 8 bases and J dropped 5 bases, with 16 bases sitting between them.

The chain uses TRBV6-1 and TRBJ1-5; tentative D call: TRBD1 (5 bases). Germline loops: CDR1 MNHNS, CDR2 SASEGT. Between the trimmed V and J ends, which lost 3 bases and 3 bases, there was a span of 12 bases. This CDR3 contains 15 residues. The chain's CDR3 is CASSDGGLPNQPQHF. For the CDR3, the DNA is TGTGCCAGCAGTGACGGGGGACTCCCCAATCAGCCCCAGCATTTT.

The V and J genes are TRBV7-6 and TRBJ1-2; perhaps TRBD1 as D (5 bases). V shed 5 bases and J shed 4 bases, with 17 bases lying between them. Germline values: CDR1 SGHVS, CDR2 FNYEAQ. The CDR3 covers 15 residues. The CDR3: CASSEGTGGPYGYTF. The CDR3 DNA reads TGTGCCAGCAGCGAAGGGACTGGAGGGCCCTATGGCTACACCTTC.

This chain links TRBV2 with TRBJ2-2; no firm D call. Trimming cost V 6 bases and J 0 bases, with 8 bases left between them. Looked up from germline, CDR1 is SNHLY and CDR2 is FYNNEI. The CDR3 consists of 14 residues. The DNA of the CDR3 is TGTGCCAGCAGCCTATCGACGAACACCGGGGAGCTGTTTTTT. This sequence encodes CASSLSTNTGELFF.

The rearrangement links TRBV25-1 to TRBJ2-7, with 10 nucleotides matching TRBD1. CDR3 length equals 14 residues. V shed 8 bases, J shed 6 bases, and the junction held 10 bases outside the gene matches. The germline gives CDR1 MGHDK, CDR2 SYGVNS. CDR3: CASAPGTGDTEQYF. The CDR3 DNA reads as TGTGCCAGCGCACCCGGGACAGGGGATACCGAGCAGTACTTC.

The chain combines TRBV28 with TRBJ2-7; D remains unclear. Trimming took 4 bases from V and 1 from J, leaving 14 bases between them. There are 15 residues in the CDR3. The germline V gene has CDR1 MDHEN and CDR2 SYDVKM. CDR3 amino acids: CASSSYSFNSYEQYF. For the CDR3, the DNA is TGTGCCAGCAGTTCATACAGTTTTAATTCCTACGAGCAGTACTTC.

Written as DNA, the CDR3 is TGCGCCAGCAGCACTACGGGGGGCGGTATGAACACTGAAGCTTTCTTT. Its protein is CASSTTGGGMNTEAFF. The rearrangement uses TRBV5-1 and TRBJ1-1, with a weak D call TRBD1 (6 bases). The germline gives CDR1 SGHRS, CDR2 YFSETQ. CDR3 length: 16 residues. V was shortened by 4 bases and J by 0 bases, with 16 bases between the two germline ends.

The chain joins TRBV7-8 to TRBJ2-3; 7 bases match TRBD1. CDR1 is SGHVS, CDR2 FQNEAQ, per germline. V shed 8 bases, J shed 1 base, and the junction held 12 bases outside the gene matches. The CDR3 contains 16 residues. The CDR3 DNA is TGTGCCAGCTCCCCTCGCCGGACAGGACGCACAGATACGCAGTATTTT. Residues: CASSPRRTGRTDTQYF.

In DNA, the CDR3 is TGTGCCAGCAGTGGCAGCTCCGGGACACCGAGAGGGGAGCAGTACTTC. It translates to CASSGSSGTPRGEQYF. V is TRBV28 and J is TRBJ2-7; a weak D match, TRBD1 (6 bases). The ends were cut back, 5 bases at V and 7 bases at J, with 24 bases in the middle. The CDR3 extends over 16 amino acids. The germline gives CDR1 MDHEN, CDR2 SYDVKM.

V is TRBV6-1 and J is TRBJ2-7, with D possibly being TRBD1 (6 bases). This CDR3 region has 14 residues. V lost 2 bases to trimming and J lost 3 bases, with 11 bases between them. Germline CDR1 reads MNHNS; CDR2 reads SASEGT. The CDR3 coding sequence is TGTGCCAGCAGTGAAATACAGGGCGGCTACGAGCAGTACTTC. Translation: CASSEIQGGYEQYF.